The rows below give T cell receptor beta chains drawn from one sample of a study of shared clonotypes between healthy human individuals. Some clones are missing from TCRdb's copy, which holds only in-frame ones; the method was immunoSEQ multiplex PCR. In the table there are about half a million clones, approximately 71% of which are singletons. Sequencing was done on a sample of PBMCs. The receptors were sampled from a woman in her thirties or forties in good health. Some clones in this sample may be carry-over from other donors' samples. Each CDR3 is given with its conserved first and last residue. The order of the fields is V gene, J gene, D gene, clone size, CDR3 protein, CDR3 DNA. D genes are given only for firm matches. Size is stated for part of the rows, as once, few or many counts, or as a class when the clone is expanded.

TRBV19	TRBJ2-6	TRBD1	NA	CASSGGDRGRGANVLTF	TGTGCCAGTAGTGGGGGCGACAGGGGGCGTGGGGCCAACGTCCTGACTTTC
TRBV7-3	TRBJ2-1	NA	NA	CASGPSAGGRNEQFF	TGTGCCAGCGGCCCTTCTGCTGGAGGAAGGAATGAGCAGTTCTTC
TRBV7-2	TRBJ2-3	TRBD2	NA	CASSSGAGAMGTDTQYF	TGCGCCAGCAGCTCTGGAGCGGGAGCGATGGGCACAGATACGCAGTATTTT
TRBV6-6	TRBJ1-1	NA	NA	CASSYSAGGGTEAFF	TGTGCCAGCAGTTACTCGGCCGGGGGGGGCACTGAAGCTTTCTTT
TRBV30	TRBJ2-1	NA	NA	CAWSPDNEQFF	TGTGCCTGGAGTCCCGACAATGAGCAGTTCTTC
TRBV9	TRBJ2-1	TRBD2	NA	CASSVSSGTYEQFF	TGTGCCAGCAGCGTATCTAGCGGGACGTATGAGCAGTTCTTC
TRBV23-1	TRBJ1-5	TRBD1	once	CASSQCFQKPGGYYSNQPQHF	TGCGCCAGCAGTCAATGTTTTCAGAAGCCAGGGGGGTACTATAGCAATCAGCCCCAGCATTTT
TRBV28	TRBJ2-1	NA	NA	CASRVGAPLREQFF	TGTGCCAGCAGGGTCGGGGCCCCCCTCCGTGAGCAGTTCTTC
TRBV30	TRBJ2-3	NA	NA	CAWSRTDTQYF	TGTGCCTGGAGTAGGACAGATACGCAGTATTTT
TRBV28	TRBJ2-7	NA	NA	CASRVGYEQYF	TGTGCCAGCAGGGTGGGCTACGAGCAGTACTTC
TRBV15	TRBJ2-2	NA	NA	CAAGTPNTGELFF	TGTGCCGCCGGGACCCCTAACACCGGGGAGCTGTTTTTT
TRBV18	TRBJ2-2	NA	NA	CASSPITGAGELFF	TGTGCCAGCTCCCCCATAACGGGGGCCGGGGAGCTGTTTTTT
TRBV5-5	TRBJ2-7	NA	NA	CASSNGGPYEQYF	TGTGCCAGCAGCAACGGGGGTCCCTACGAGCAGTACTTC
TRBV28	TRBJ2-7	TRBD2	NA	CASSRTSVTYEQYF	TGTGCCAGCAGTCGGACTAGCGTAACCTACGAGCAGTACTTC
TRBV30	TRBJ2-3	TRBD2	NA	CAWTSGKADTQYF	TGTGCCTGGACTAGCGGGAAGGCAGATACGCAGTATTTT
TRBV9	TRBJ2-5	TRBD2	once	CASSVAGTRGTQYF	TGTGCCAGCAGCGTAGCGGGGACTAGAGGGACCCAGTACTTC
TRBV27	TRBJ1-2	TRBD1	few	CASSLGQGNGYTF	TGTGCCAGCAGTTTAGGACAGGGTAATGGCTACACCTTC
TRBV2	TRBJ2-5	NA	NA	CASSELAWKTQYF	TGTGCCAGCAGTGAACTGGCCTGGAAGACCCAGTACTTC
TRBV27	TRBJ1-1	TRBD1	NA	CASSLDRGLVAFF	TGTGCCAGCAGTCTCGACAGGGGGCTCGTAGCTTTCTTT
TRBV5-1	TRBJ1-1	TRBD1	NA	CASSLTGANTEAFF	TGCGCCAGCAGCTTGACAGGGGCGAACACTGAAGCTTTCTTT
TRBV11-2	TRBJ2-7	NA	NA	CASSLDSTGSYEQYF	TGTGCCAGCAGCTTAGATTCAACAGGGTCCTACGAGCAGTACTTC
TRBV5-4	TRBJ1-6	NA	NA	CASHAGLGNSPLHF	TGTGCCAGCCACGCGGGCTTGGGGAATTCACCCCTCCACTTT
TRBV19	TRBJ1-1	NA	NA	CASSTSGPGRPGTEAFF	TGTGCCAGTAGTACGTCCGGTCCAGGTCGGCCGGGGACTGAAGCTTTCTTT
TRBV28	TRBJ2-2	TRBD2	NA	CATTMGTSLVTELFF	TGTGCCACGACCATGGGGACTAGCCTGGTCACGGAGCTGTTTTTT
TRBV27	TRBJ2-7	NA	NA	CASSFGLGDLSSYEQYF	TGTGCCAGCAGTTTTGGGTTAGGGGACCTAAGCTCCTACGAGCAGTACTTC
TRBV7-3	TRBJ2-7	NA	NA	CAGSLNSGNYEQYF	TGTGCCGGCAGCTTAAACAGCGGCAACTACGAGCAGTACTTC
TRBV29-1	TRBJ2-3	NA	once	CSATGTSQVTQYF	TGCAGCGCAACCGGGACAAGTCAGGTTACGCAGTATTTT